The sequence of this TCR beta chain was determined in a study of post-analysis software for immune sequencing data. Regarding the study as a whole: Samples from one preparation batch, clustered by F measure, grouped strongly together. Multiple sclerosis patients showed significantly lower normalized Chao1 diversity than controls did.

Concerning this clonotype: As yet, its antigen is unknown.

The TCR beta cDNA libraries carried unique molecular identifiers. Out of roughly 0.95 to 11 million T cells, 480,000 or so cDNA molecules were generated. One entry per CDR3 protein results from TCRdb running MiXCR on the PCR reads. Seen here are fewer than 850,000 distinct CDR3 sequences, roughly 46% observed once, and the top ten hold roughly 4.5%. The source is a girl aged 5-17 years with multiple sclerosis. The material sequenced was blood.

The DNA of the CDR3 is TGCAGCGTTGAATGGGGGTCGACTGAAGCTTTCTTT. Its protein is CSVEWGSTEAFF. The chain joins TRBV29-1 to TRBJ1-1; weak D call: TRBD1 (5 bases). V dropped 2 bases and J dropped 5 bases, with 9 bases sitting between them. Germline CDR1 and CDR2: SQVTM and ANQGSEA. This CDR3 has 12 amino acids.